These 7 T cell receptor beta chains originate from one sample sequenced in a study of control samples from healthy donors and cancer patients. Method: immunoSEQ multiplex PCR; TCRdb's copy keeps in-frame clones and lacks some. The sample lists about 92,000 clones, roughly 82% seen once, with around 10% in the top ten. Sequences were obtained from blood. Every receptor here comes from a woman aged 55-69 years in good health.

The chain links TRBV7-9 to TRBJ2-2; no reliable D call. The V end lost 8 bases, the J end lost 6 bases, and 19 bases lay between the germline ends. The CDR3 runs 15 residues. CDR1 and CDR2 from the germline V gene are SEHNR and FQNEAQ (reference sequence). In DNA, the CDR3 is TGTGCCAGCGCCAAATCTGTAGAGCGCTCCGGGGAGCTGTTTTTT. The encoded protein is CASAKSVERSGELFF.

The CDR3 spells CASNDPYRGSYEQYF. CDR3 bases: TGTGCCAGCAACGATCCATACAGGGGCTCCTACGAGCAGTACTTC. This sequence joins TRBV2 and TRBJ2-7, with 7 bases lining up with TRBD1. The CDR3 runs 15 residues. The germline gives CDR1 SNHLY, CDR2 FYNNEI. Trimming removed 7 bases from V and 0 bases from J; junction bases left unmatched: 9.

The chain joins TRBV10-2 to TRBJ1-5, with D unresolved. V lost 4 bases and J 0 bases, leaving 7 bases between the germline ends. Per germline, CDR1 WSHSY and CDR2 SAAADI. This CDR3 is 14 amino acids long. The CDR3 bases are TGCGCCAGCAGTGCCAGCTATAGCAATCAGCCCCAGCATTTT. It translates to CASSASYSNQPQHF.

The chain combines TRBV7-2 with TRBJ1-6; 9 positions agree with TRBD1. CDR3 length equals 15 residues. CDR1 is SGHTA and CDR2 is FQGNSA in the germline V gene. After removal of 6 bases from V and 7 bases from J, the junction contained 7 bases not matched to a gene. This chain's CDR3 is CASRFRDRANSPLHF. The CDR3 nucleotides are TGTGCCAGCAGGTTCCGGGACAGGGCGAATTCACCCCTCCACTTT. The full variable domain, rest sourced from reference TRBV7-2 and TRBJ1-6, is GAGVSQSPSNKVTEKGKDVELRCDPISGHTALYWYRQSLGQGLEFLIYFQGNSAPDKSGLPSDRFSAERTGGSVSTLTIQRTQQEDSAVYLCASRFRDRANSPLHFGNGTRLTVT.

The genes are TRBV11-2 and TRBJ1-2; 11 bases map to TRBD1. V was clipped by 5 bases and J by 7 bases; unmatched bases: 6. CDR3 length equals 14 residues. CDR1 SGHAT and CDR2 FQNNGV come from the germline V gene. CDR3 loop: CASSRGTGGFGYTF. CDR3 sequence (DNA): TGTGCCAGCAGCAGGGGGACAGGGGGATTTGGCTACACCTTC.

The CDR3 DNA follows: TGTGCCAGCAGCCACTCAGGACAGCCCCAGCATTTT. Residues: CASSHSGQPQHF. This chain links TRBV3-1 (or the pseudogene TRBV3-2) with TRBJ1-5; the D is unclear. Between the trimmed V and J ends, which lost 3 bases and 7 bases, there was a span of 7 bases. This CDR3 is 12 amino acids long. Germline lookup yields CDR1 LGHDT and CDR2 YNNKEL (reference sequence).

V and J are TRBV5-4 and TRBJ1-6; 8 nucleotides match TRBD1. The CDR3 consists of 15 residues. Trimming took 3 bases from V and 8 from J; bases not matched to a gene: 7. Per the germline V gene, CDR1 is SGHNT and CDR2 is YYREEE (reference sequence). This chain's CDR3 is CASSWMGQEYSPLHF. The CDR3 nucleotides are TGTGCCAGCAGCTGGATGGGACAGGAGTATTCACCCCTCCACTTT.